This T cell receptor (beta chain) was captured in a study of T cell changes during pregnancy in multiple sclerosis. Sequencing used immunoSEQ multiplex PCR; TCRdb keeps in-frame clones, though not all of them. This table holds about 60,000 clones, around 93% found once. V was trimmed by 3 bases and J by 4 bases, leaving 12 bases between them. Germline values: CDR1 MNHNS, CDR2 SASEGT. This CDR3 comprises 14 residues. The sequence derives from a female donor with multiple sclerosis, enrolled in a pregnancy study. The source was peripheral blood, collected after pregnancy. The chain links TRBV6-1 to TRBJ1-2; no reliable D call. CDR3 region: CASSDWATSYGYTF. As DNA, the CDR3 is TGTGCCAGCAGTGACTGGGCCACCAGCTATGGCTACACCTTC.